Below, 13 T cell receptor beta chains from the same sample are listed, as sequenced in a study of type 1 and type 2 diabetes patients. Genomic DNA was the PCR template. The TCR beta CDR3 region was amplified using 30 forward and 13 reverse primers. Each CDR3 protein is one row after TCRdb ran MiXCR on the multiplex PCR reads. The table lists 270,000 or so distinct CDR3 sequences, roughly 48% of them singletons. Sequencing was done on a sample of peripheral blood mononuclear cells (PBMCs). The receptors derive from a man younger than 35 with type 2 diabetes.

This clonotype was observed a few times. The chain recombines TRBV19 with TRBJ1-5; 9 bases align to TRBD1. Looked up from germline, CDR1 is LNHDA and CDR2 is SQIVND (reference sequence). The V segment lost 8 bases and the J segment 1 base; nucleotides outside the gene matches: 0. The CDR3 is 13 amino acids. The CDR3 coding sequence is TGTGCCAGTGACAGGGGGAGCAATCAGCCCCAGCATTTT. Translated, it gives CASDRGSNQPQHF. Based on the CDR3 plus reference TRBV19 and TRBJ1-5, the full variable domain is DGGITQSPKYLFRKEGQNVTLSCEQNLNHDAMYWYRQDPGQGLRLIYYSQIVNDFQKGDIAEGYSVSREKKESFPLTVTSAQKNPTAFYLCASDRGSNQPQHFGDGTRLSIL.

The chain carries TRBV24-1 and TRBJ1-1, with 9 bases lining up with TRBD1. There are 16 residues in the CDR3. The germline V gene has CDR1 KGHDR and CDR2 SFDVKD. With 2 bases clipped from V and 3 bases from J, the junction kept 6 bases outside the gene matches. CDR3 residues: CATSDSTGGVDTEAFF. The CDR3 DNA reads TGTGCCACCAGTGATTCGACAGGGGGAGTGGACACTGAAGCTTTCTTT.

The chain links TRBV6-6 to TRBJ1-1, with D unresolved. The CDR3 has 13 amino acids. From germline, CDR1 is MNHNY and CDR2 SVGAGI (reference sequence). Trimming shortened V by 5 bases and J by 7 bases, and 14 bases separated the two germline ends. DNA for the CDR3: TGTGCCAGCAGTGAACATGGCGCTAATGAAGCTTTCTTT. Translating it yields CASSEHGANEAFF.

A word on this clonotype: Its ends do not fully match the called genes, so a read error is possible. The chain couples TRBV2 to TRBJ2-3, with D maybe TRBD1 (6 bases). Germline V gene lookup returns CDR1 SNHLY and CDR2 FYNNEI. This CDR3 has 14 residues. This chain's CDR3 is CASSEDRPEDTQYF. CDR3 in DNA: TGTGCCAGCAGCGAAGACAGGCCCGAAGATACGCAGTATTTT.

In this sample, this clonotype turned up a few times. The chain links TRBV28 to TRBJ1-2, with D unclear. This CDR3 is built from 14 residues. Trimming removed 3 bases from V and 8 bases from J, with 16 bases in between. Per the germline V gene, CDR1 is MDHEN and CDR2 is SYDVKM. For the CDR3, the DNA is TGTGCCAGCAGTTTCCCCCCCCAATTTCAGGGCTACACCTTC. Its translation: CASSFPPQFQGYTF.

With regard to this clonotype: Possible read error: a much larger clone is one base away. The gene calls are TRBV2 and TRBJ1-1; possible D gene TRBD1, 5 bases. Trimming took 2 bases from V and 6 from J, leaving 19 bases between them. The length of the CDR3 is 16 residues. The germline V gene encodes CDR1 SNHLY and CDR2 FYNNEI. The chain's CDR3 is CASSEFPQGAGAEAFF. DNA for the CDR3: TGTGCCAGCAGTGAATTTCCCCAGGGTGCGGGGGCTGAAGCTTTCTTT. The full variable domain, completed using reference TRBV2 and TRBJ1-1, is EPEVTQTPSHQVTQMGQEVILRCVPISNHLYFYWYRQILGQKVEFLVSFYNNEISEKSEIFDDQFSVERPDGSNFTLKIRSTKLEDSAMYFCASSEFPQGAGAEAFFGQGTRLTVV.

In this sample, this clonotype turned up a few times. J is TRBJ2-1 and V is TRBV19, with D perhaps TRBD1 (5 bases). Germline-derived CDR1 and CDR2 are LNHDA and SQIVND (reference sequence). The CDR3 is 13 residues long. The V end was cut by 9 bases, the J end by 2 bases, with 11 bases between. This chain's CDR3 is CASRVGPYNEQFF. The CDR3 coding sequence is TGTGCCAGCAGGGTGGGGCCCTACAATGAGCAGTTCTTC.

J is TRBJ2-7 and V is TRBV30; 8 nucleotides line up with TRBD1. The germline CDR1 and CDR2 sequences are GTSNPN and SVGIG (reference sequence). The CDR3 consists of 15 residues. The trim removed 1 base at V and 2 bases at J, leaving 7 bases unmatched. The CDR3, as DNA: TGTGCCTGGAGTGGGACCGGGACAGGCCCCTACGAGCAGTACTTC. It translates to CAWSGTGTGPYEQYF.

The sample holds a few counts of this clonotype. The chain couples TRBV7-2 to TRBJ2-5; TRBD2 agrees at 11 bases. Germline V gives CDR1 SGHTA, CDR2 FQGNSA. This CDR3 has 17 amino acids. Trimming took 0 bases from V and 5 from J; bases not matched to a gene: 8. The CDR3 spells CASSLARSGGAWETQYF. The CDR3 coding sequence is TGTGCCAGCAGCTTAGCGCGTAGCGGGGGGGCTTGGGAGACCCAGTACTTC.

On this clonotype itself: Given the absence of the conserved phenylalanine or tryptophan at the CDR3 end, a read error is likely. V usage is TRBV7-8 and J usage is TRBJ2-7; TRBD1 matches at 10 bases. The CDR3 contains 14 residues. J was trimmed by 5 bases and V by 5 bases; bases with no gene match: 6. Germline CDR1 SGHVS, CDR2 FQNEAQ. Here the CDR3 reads CASSRDRGWDEQYL. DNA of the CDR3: TGTGCCAGCAGCAGGGACAGGGGTTGGGACGAGCAGTACTTA.

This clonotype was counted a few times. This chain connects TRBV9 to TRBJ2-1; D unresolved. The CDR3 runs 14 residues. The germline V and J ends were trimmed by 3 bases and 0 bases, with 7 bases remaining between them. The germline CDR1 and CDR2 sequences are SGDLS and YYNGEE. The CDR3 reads CASSGPSSYNEQFF. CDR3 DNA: TGTGCCAGCAGCGGCCCTAGCTCCTACAATGAGCAGTTCTTC.

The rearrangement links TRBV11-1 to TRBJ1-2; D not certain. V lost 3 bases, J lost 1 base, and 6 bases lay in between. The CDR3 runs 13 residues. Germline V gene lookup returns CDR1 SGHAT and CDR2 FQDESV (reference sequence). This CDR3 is CASSLGDNYGYTF. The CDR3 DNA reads TGTGCCAGCAGCTTGGGAGATAACTATGGCTACACCTTC.

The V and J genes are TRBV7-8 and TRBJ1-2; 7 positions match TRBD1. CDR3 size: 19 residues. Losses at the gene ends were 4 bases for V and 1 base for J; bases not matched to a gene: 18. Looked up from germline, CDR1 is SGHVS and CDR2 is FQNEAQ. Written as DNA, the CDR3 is TGTGCCAGCAGCTGGCATGACAGGGCAGGCATTACCTATAACTATGGCTACACCTTC. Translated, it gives CASSWHDRAGITYNYGYTF.